This T cell receptor (beta chain) was recorded in a study of pediatric ulcerative colitis. Only in-frame clones appear in the TCRdb table, and some are missing; sequencing was by immunoSEQ multiplex PCR. The repertoire consists of more than 45,000 clones, with approximately 87% occurring once and the leading ten covering approximately 1.5%. Concerning this clone itself: As yet, its antigen is unknown.

Controls had colonoscopy for suspected IBD, with normal endoscopy and no IBD the following year. Broader study findings: No controls had the two rectal clonotypes shared by ulcerative colitis patients.

Germline assignment: CDR1 MNHNS and CDR2 SASEGT. The CDR3 has 13 amino acids. Trimming took off 11 bases at V and 5 bases at J, with 16 bases between the two ends. The clonotype originates from a boy between 10 and 17 years old who was a control in a study of pediatric ulcerative colitis. The chain joins TRBV6-1 to TRBJ2-1, with TRBD2 as a possible D gene (6 bases). Material for sequencing was blood. CDR3 sequence (DNA): TGTGCCGGTAGCGGAGTACTCAACAATGAGCAGTTCTTC. Amino acids: CAGSGVLNNEQFF.